The 12 T cell receptor beta chains presented below share a single source sample, sequenced in a study of beta chain features in type 1 diabetes. General study results and limits: TCRB CDR3s from Type 1 diabetes patients were moderately but significantly shorter in all four CD4+ subsets.

The study reverse transcribed the entire isolated RNA, so it sequenced expressed TCRB transcripts. The table came from immunoSEQ multiplex PCR; TCRdb's copy has only in-frame clones and leaves some out. The sample lists 330,000 or so clones; around 13% were seen once. The antigens these receptors bind are not known. Sequencing was performed on naive CD4+ T cells from blood. The receptors shown here come from a woman under 30 with type 1 diabetes.

This clone was picked up a small number of times. Different DNA sequences within this sample yield the same CDR3. V gene TRBV4-3 combines with J gene TRBJ2-7, with D unresolved. Trimming took 0 bases from V and 2 from J, leaving 8 bases between them. This CDR3 region has 14 residues. Germline lookup yields CDR1 LGHNA and CDR2 YSLEER. The DNA for the CDR3 is TGCGCCAGCAGCCAAGACAGTCAGACCTACGAGCAGTACTTC. Protein: CASSQDSQTYEQYF.

This clone has a handful of counts. This chain joins TRBV28 and TRBJ2-6, with TRBD1 matching 7 bases. J gave up 13 bases and V 6 bases, and 12 bases lay outside the gene matches. The CDR3 is 14 amino acids. Germline values: CDR1 MDHEN, CDR2 SYDVKM. The CDR3 bases are TGTGCCAGCAGAAGACAGGGCGACTTGGGGGTCCTGACTTTC. Translated: CASRRQGDLGVLTF.

The table lists this clone with a few counts. This sample also contains other DNA sequences that code for the same CDR3. The chain couples TRBV4-3 to TRBJ1-5; D is ambiguous. Deletions cut 1 base from V and 7 bases from J, with 11 bases between. The CDR3 runs 14 residues. Germline V CDR1 and CDR2: LGHNA, YSLEER. The CDR3, as DNA: TGCGCCAGCAGCCAAGGGCTCGGAGGACAGCCCCAGCATTTT. This encodes CASSQGLGGQPQHF.

There are a few counts of this clone. V is TRBV7-2 and J is TRBJ2-2, with TRBD1 matching 7 bases. The CDR3 is made up of 16 amino acids. Germline V gene lookup returns CDR1 SGHTA and CDR2 FQGNSA. Trimming at V came to 5 bases and at J to 4 bases, leaving 10 bases not matched to a gene. CDR3 DNA: TGTGCCAGCAGCCTCGGACGACAGGGTGGCACCGGGGAGCTGTTTTTT. Residues: CASSLGRQGGTGELFF.

This clone has a handful of counts. The chain couples TRBV28 to TRBJ2-7, with 10 bases fitting TRBD1. V lost 6 bases to trimming and J lost 1 base; unmatched junction nucleotides: 6. Germline CDR1 MDHEN, CDR2 SYDVKM. The CDR3 is 15 residues long. In nucleotides, the CDR3 is TGTGCCAGCAGGCCCAGGACAGGGGGTTCCTACGAGCAGTACTTC. Its translation is CASRPRTGGSYEQYF.

This clone was counted a few times. The chain recombines TRBV10-3 with TRBJ2-1; D is perhaps TRBD2 (5 bases). Germline lookup yields CDR1 ENHRY and CDR2 SYGVKD. This CDR3 contains 15 residues. V dropped 8 bases and J dropped 1 base, with 15 bases sitting between them. As DNA, the CDR3 is TGTGCCATCTCCTCCCCCAGCGGTTCCTACAATGAGCAGTTCTTC. Protein sequence: CAISSPSGSYNEQFF.

This rearrangement joins TRBV4-3 to TRBJ2-7, with a possible D match to TRBD2 (6 bases). V lost 4 bases and J lost 1, with 14 bases in between. This CDR3 is built from 15 residues. Per the germline V gene, CDR1 is LGHNA and CDR2 is YSLEER. CDR3 protein: CASSPRWGVSYEQYF. CDR3 coding DNA: TGCGCCAGCAGCCCCCGGTGGGGGGTGTCCTACGAGCAGTACTTC.

This clone was seen more than once but under ten times. This chain joins TRBV4-3 and TRBJ1-2, with a tentative D call TRBD1 (5 bases). Germline lookup yields CDR1 LGHNA and CDR2 YSLEER. The CDR3 length is 15 residues. V lost 0 bases and J lost 2, with 10 bases in between. CDR3 residues: CASSQDGAGNYGYTF. As DNA, the CDR3 is TGCGCCAGCAGCCAAGATGGGGCAGGGAACTATGGCTACACCTTC.

The rearrangement joins TRBV29-1 to TRBJ2-5, with 12 bases aligning to TRBD1. The CDR3 is made up of 17 amino acids. Germline V gene lookup returns CDR1 SQVTM and CDR2 ANQGSEA. The V and J ends lost 5 bases and 5 bases, in that order; junction bases with no gene match: 15. The chain's CDR3 is CSVYRVRGQGADETQYF. CDR3 nucleotide sequence: TGCAGCGTTTATAGGGTGAGGGGACAGGGGGCAGATGAGACCCAGTACTTC.

The rearrangement uses TRBV5-1 and TRBJ2-7; D might be TRBD1 (6 bases). Trimming took off 2 bases at V and 5 bases at J, with 11 bases between the two ends. The CDR3 consists of 13 residues. The V gene's germline CDR1 is SGHRS and CDR2 YFSETQ. The CDR3 spells CASSLAQGNEQYF. Here the CDR3 DNA reads TGCGCCAGCAGCTTAGCACAGGGTAACGAGCAGTACTTC.

The chain combines TRBV5-4 with TRBJ2-7; D perhaps matches TRBD1 (6 bases). Per the germline V gene, CDR1 is SGHNT and CDR2 is YYREEE (reference sequence). V was shortened by 4 bases and J by 6 bases, with 17 bases between the two germline ends. CDR3 length equals 14 residues. Here the CDR3 DNA reads TGTGCCAGCAGCCCGGACAGACGTAATAGCGAGCAGTACTTC. Its protein product is CASSPDRRNSEQYF.

CDR3 sequence reads: CASSRPGTGNEQFF. CDR3 coding DNA: TGCGCCAGCAGCCGCCCCGGGACAGGGAATGAGCAGTTCTTC. The chain is built from TRBV4-1 and TRBJ2-1; 9 bases map to TRBD1. The CDR3 totals 14 residues. With V trimmed by 4 bases and J by 7 bases, 5 bases remained unmatched. Per germline, CDR1 MGHRA and CDR2 YSYEKL.